Listed below are T cell receptor beta chains from one sample, sequenced in a study of T cells after yellow fever vaccination. TCRdb re-called the 5' RACE reads with MiXCR, one entry per CDR3 protein. The data show 300,000 to 400,000 distinct CDR3 sequences, about 4% seen once. The sequencing used PBMCs, collected 5 days after the yellow fever booster vaccination. These receptors came from a man aged 18 to 35 who received the YFV17D yellow fever vaccine. Each CDR3 is given with its conserved first and last residue. D genes are given only for firm matches. The listing skips clone size in some rows; elsewhere it reads once, few, many or a size class.

j_call d_call clone_size v_call cdr3_nt cdr3_aa
TRBJ2-3 - - TRBV15 TGTGCCACCAGCAGAGATAACGGGCCCTCAGATACGCAGTATTTT CATSRDNGPSDTQYF
TRBJ2-7 - - TRBV5-6 TGTGCCAGCAGCTTGTCCGTAAACTACGAGCAGTACTTC CASSLSVNYEQYF
TRBJ1-5 TRBD1 many TRBV7-8 TGTGCCAGCAGCTCAGGGGGGGGTGGTGCCCGCCCCCAGCATTTT CASSSGGGGARPQHF
TRBJ2-1 - few TRBV7-8 TGTGCCAGCAGCTTTACAGGGTCCAATGAGCAGTTCTTC CASSFTGSNEQFF
TRBJ2-1 TRBD1 - TRBV23-1 TGCGCCAGCAGTCAATCTCTGACAGGGGACTACAATGAGCAGTTCTTC CASSQSLTGDYNEQFF
TRBJ1-1 TRBD1 many TRBV7-9 TGTGCCAGCCCAACCTGGGGACAGGGGTATACTGAAGCTTTCTTT CASPTWGQGYTEAFF
TRBJ1-6 - - TRBV7-9 TGTGCCAGCAGCTTAGCCCCAGGTGCCTATAATTCACCCCTCCACTTT CASSLAPGAYNSPLHF
TRBJ2-7 TRBD2 - TRBV7-9 TGTGCCAGCAGCTTACGTACGGCTGAACTAGCGGGGGGGGACTACGAGCAGTACTTC CASSLRTAELAGGDYEQYF
TRBJ2-2 TRBD1 few TRBV5-1 TGCGCCAGCAGCTGGGGCCCAGGGGGACCCACCGGGGAGCTGTTTTTT CASSWGPGGPTGELFF
TRBJ2-3 - - TRBV12-3/TRBV12-4 TGTGCCAGCAGCAGTTCCCCCAAGGGGTGGACAGATACGCAGTATTTT CASSSSPKGWTDTQYF
TRBJ2-5 TRBD2 few TRBV9 TGTGCCAGCAGACCTAGCGGGGGGGGCCAAGAGACCCAGTACTTC CASRPSGGGQETQYF
TRBJ2-1 - few TRBV6-5 TGTGCCAGCAGTTACCGAATTCGGGGGAATGAGCAGTTCTTC CASSYRIRGNEQFF
TRBJ2-2 - few TRBV7-2 TGTGCCAGCAGCTTAGTACCCGCGATTTCGAACACCGGGGAGCTGTTTTTT CASSLVPAISNTGELFF
TRBJ1-2 - few TRBV5-1 TGCGCCAGCAGCTTTGAGGGAATTGGTGGCTACACCTTC CASSFEGIGGYTF
TRBJ2-7 TRBD2 few TRBV7-2 TGTGCCAGCAGCTTAAGCGGGGGGGATTACTACGAGCAGTACTTC CASSLSGGDYYEQYF
TRBJ1-3 - many TRBV20-1 TGCAGTGCGCAATTACAGGGAACCGCCATATATTTT CSAQLQGTAIYF
TRBJ2-2 TRBD1 many TRBV10-3 TGTGCCATCAGTGCAACCGGACAGGGTACCGGGGAGCTGTTTTTT CAISATGQGTGELFF
TRBJ1-5 - many TRBV4-1 TGCGCCAGCAGCCAAGTAGTCACGGGTAATCAGCCCCAGCATTTT CASSQVVTGNQPQHF
TRBJ2-5 - many TRBV5-1 TGCGCCAGCAGCCGGAACCCGTCGGAGGAGACCCAGTACTTC CASSRNPSEETQYF
TRBJ1-2 - - TRBV13 TGTGCCAGCAGCTTAAACACCCTGGTTAACTATGGCTACACCTTC CASSLNTLVNYGYTF
TRBJ2-3 TRBD2 many TRBV20-1 TGCAGTGCTAGAGTATCGATCTCCTCTCTCTCGACTAGCGGGTATCACACAGATACGCAGTATTTT CSARVSISSLSTSGYHTDTQYF
TRBJ1-2 - few TRBV25-1 TGTGCCAGCAGTGACTCGAGTGGGCGTAGCTATGGCTACACCTTC CASSDSSGRSYGYTF
TRBJ1-1 - many TRBV5-1 TGCGCCAGCAGCTTAGGGAATCCCACTGAAGCTTTCTTT CASSLGNPTEAFF
TRBJ2-4 TRBD1 many TRBV7-9 TGTGCCAGCAGCGCCAAGGGACAGATAAACATTCAGTACTTC CASSAKGQINIQYF
TRBJ2-1 - few TRBV7-8 TGTGCCAGCAGCTGGGATGGATTTGACTCCTCGCAGTTCTTC CASSWDGFDSSQFF
TRBJ2-4 TRBD1 many TRBV7-9 TGTGCCAGCAGGAACGCCGGACAGGGGGAAAACATTCAGTACTTC CASRNAGQGENIQYF
TRBJ2-5 TRBD2 few TRBV20-1 TGCAGTGCCCGAGCGGGGCGGGGGGAAGAGACCCAGTACTTC CSARAGRGEETQYF
TRBJ2-3 - - TRBV29-1 TGCAGCGGCCGCACAGATACGCAGTATTTT CSGRTDTQYF
TRBJ2-3 - many TRBV5-1 TGCGCCAGCAGCTTGGAGGGACATGGGACAGATACGCAGTATTTT CASSLEGHGTDTQYF
TRBJ1-2 TRBD1 few TRBV4-3 TGCGCCAGCAGCCCAGGACAGGGAAACAATGGCTACACCTTC CASSPGQGNNGYTF
TRBJ1-1 TRBD1 - TRBV10-3 TGTGCCAGCCAGAACGAGGGACAGGTGGGGACTGAAGCTTTCTTT CASQNEGQVGTEAFF
TRBJ2-1 TRBD1 - TRBV4-1 TGCGCCAGCAGCAGAGTGGACAGGCTCGGGGATGAGCAGTTCTTC CASSRVDRLGDEQFF
TRBJ2-3 - - TRBV7-3 TGTGCCAGCAGCTTACTAAACACAGATACGCAGTATTTT CASSLLNTDTQYF
TRBJ2-7 - few TRBV19 TGTGCCAGTAGTGGGAGGACAGTTGCCTACGAGCAGTACTTC CASSGRTVAYEQYF
TRBJ2-1 TRBD1 many TRBV25-1 TGTGCCAGCAGTGATCCCGGGACAGGGGTGTACGAGCAGTTCTTC CASSDPGTGVYEQFF
TRBJ2-1 TRBD2 - TRBV7-2 TGTGCCTGCAGCCTCAGCGGGAGTTCCTACAATGAGCAGTTCTTC CACSLSGSSYNEQFF
TRBJ1-5 - many TRBV4-3 TGCGCCAGCAGCCAAGGCACGGGATTGAGCAATCAGCCCCAGCATTTT CASSQGTGLSNQPQHF
TRBJ2-1 - - TRBV6-2/TRBV6-3 TGTGCCAGCAGTCTATCGGGCGGGCTACCTCCGGGTGAGCAGTTCTTC CASSLSGGLPPGEQFF
TRBJ2-7 TRBD2 many TRBV7-2 TGTGCCAGCAGCTACGAGGGCGGGGGAAATTACGAGCAGTACTTC CASSYEGGGNYEQYF
TRBJ2-3 - - TRBV4-3 TGCGCCAGCAGCCAAAGCGGTCAGGGCACAGATACGCAGTATTTT CASSQSGQGTDTQYF
TRBJ2-1 TRBD1 - TRBV3-1 TGTGCCAGCAGCCAGTACTGGCCGGGACAGGGTCTTCGGGAGCAGTTCTTC CASSQYWPGQGLREQFF
TRBJ2-3 TRBD1 few TRBV20-1 TGCAGTGCCGCCCGGGACAGCCGCACAGATACGCAGTATTTT CSAARDSRTDTQYF
TRBJ1-1 - many TRBV12-3/TRBV12-4 TGTGCCAGCACCCTCCTGGCAGGGCGGTTTATGGGGTTGGGGGGACTGAACACTGAAGCTTTCTTT CASTLLAGRFMGLGGLNTEAFF